Given below is one TCR beta chain in context. The source of the sample is a study of T cell changes during pregnancy in multiple sclerosis. Germline lookup yields CDR1 MNHNS and CDR2 SASEGT. This CDR3 is 14 amino acids long. After removal of 4 bases from V and 7 bases from J, the junction contained 8 bases not matched to a gene. Repertoires were generated with immunoSEQ multiplex PCR, while TCRdb's copy carries only in-frame clones and drops some. The sample lists roughly 48,000 clones; approximately 92% were seen once. The clonotype originates from a female donor in good health, enrolled as a control in a pregnancy study. The sample was CD4+ T cells from peripheral blood mononuclear cells, taken in the second trimester of pregnancy. The V call is TRBV6-1, the J call TRBJ2-3, with 7 bases identical to TRBD1. CDR3 coding DNA: TGTGCCAGCAGTGCGGGACAGACCACTAATACGCAGTATTTT. Protein sequence: CASSAGQTTNTQYF.